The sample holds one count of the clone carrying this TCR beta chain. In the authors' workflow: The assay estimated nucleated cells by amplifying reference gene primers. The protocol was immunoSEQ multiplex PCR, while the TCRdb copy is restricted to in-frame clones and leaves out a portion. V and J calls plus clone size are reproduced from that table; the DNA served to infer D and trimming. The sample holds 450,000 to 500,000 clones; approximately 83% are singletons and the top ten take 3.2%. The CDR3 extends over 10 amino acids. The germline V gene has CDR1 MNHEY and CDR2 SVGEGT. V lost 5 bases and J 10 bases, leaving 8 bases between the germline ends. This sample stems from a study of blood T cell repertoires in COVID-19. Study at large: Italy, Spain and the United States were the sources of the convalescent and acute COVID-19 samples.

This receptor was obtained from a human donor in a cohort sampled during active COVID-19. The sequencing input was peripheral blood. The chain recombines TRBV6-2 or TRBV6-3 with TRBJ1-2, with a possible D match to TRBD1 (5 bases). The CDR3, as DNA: TGTGCCAGCAGTACAGGTCTCTACACCTTC. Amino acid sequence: CASSTGLYTF.